These T cell receptor beta chains were read from a single sample in a study of CD8 T cells in Susac syndrome. TCRdb ran MiXCR on the immunoSEQ multiplex PCR reads and lists one entry per CDR3 protein. This table holds 130,000 or so distinct CDR3 sequences, roughly 94% found once. The source material was CD8+ T cells from PBMCs. All receptors come from a human donor with Susac syndrome. The conserved cysteine and the conserved F or W are not part of the CDR3 here. Each record gives: J gene, V gene, CDR3 length, CDR3 protein.

TRBJ2-1	TRBV12-3/TRBV12-4	12	ASSFAEDYNEQF
TRBJ1-6	TRBV2	13	ASSEAGQGYSPLH
TRBJ2-1	TRBV24-1	13	ATSGAGGRSDEQF
TRBJ2-7	TRBV6-5	11	ASSHRQTYEQY
TRBJ2-2	TRBV20-1	13	SARGPPPNTGELF
TRBJ2-7	TRBV9	13	ASSVGLADSYEQY
TRBJ1-1	TRBV7-2	14	ASSLKAYNPNTEAF
TRBJ2-5	TRBV15	14	ATSRERPRFQETQY
TRBJ1-2	TRBV7-9	12	ASSTPGLNYGYT
TRBJ2-7	TRBV20-1	11	SAPRQGSSEQY
TRBJ2-2	TRBV6-2/TRBV6-3	12	ASSWTSFSGELF
TRBJ1-2	TRBV4-1	13	ASSLEGGQVLGYT
TRBJ2-5	TRBV7-8	10	ASSADGGTQY